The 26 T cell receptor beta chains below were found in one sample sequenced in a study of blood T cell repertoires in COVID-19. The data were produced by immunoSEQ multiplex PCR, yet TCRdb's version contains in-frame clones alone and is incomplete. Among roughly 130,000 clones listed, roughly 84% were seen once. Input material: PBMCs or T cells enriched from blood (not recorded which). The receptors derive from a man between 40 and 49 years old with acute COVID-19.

CDR3 residues: CASIELAGLTDTQYF. The CDR3 bases are TGTGCCAGCATCGAACTAGCGGGTCTCACAGATACGCAGTATTTT. The rearrangement joins TRBV7-9 to TRBJ2-3; TRBD2 matches 9 bases. The CDR3 is made up of 15 amino acids. The germline V gene has CDR1 SEHNR and CDR2 FQNEAQ (reference sequence). V gave up 7 bases and J gave up 2 bases; unmatched junction bases: 7.

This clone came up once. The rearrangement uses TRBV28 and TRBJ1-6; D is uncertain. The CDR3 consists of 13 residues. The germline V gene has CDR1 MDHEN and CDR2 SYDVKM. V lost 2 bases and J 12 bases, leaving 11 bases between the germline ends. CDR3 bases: TGTGCCAGCAGTTTAAGAGGTGTTGGACCCCTCCACTTT. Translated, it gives CASSLRGVGPLHF.

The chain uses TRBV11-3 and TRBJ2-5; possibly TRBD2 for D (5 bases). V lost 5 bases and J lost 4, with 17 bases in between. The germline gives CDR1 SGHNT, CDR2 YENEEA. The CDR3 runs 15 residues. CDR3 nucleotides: TGTGCCAGCAGCGCCCGGACGGGATGGGGAGAGACCCAGTACTTC. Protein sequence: CASSARTGWGETQYF.

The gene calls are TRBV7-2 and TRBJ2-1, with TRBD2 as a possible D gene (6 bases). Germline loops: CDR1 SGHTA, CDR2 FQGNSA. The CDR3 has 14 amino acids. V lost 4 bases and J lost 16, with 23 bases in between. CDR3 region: CASSSDPAGRSGFF. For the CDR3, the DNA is TGTGCCAGCAGCTCTGACCCCGCGGGACGATCCGGCTTCTTC.

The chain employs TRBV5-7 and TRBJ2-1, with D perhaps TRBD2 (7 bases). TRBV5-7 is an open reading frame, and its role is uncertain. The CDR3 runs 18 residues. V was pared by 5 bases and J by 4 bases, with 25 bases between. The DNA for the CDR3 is TGTGCCAGCAGTGGGGGCGTTAGGGCTAGCGGCTATTACAATGAGCAGTTCTTC. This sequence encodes CASSGGVRASGYYNEQFF.

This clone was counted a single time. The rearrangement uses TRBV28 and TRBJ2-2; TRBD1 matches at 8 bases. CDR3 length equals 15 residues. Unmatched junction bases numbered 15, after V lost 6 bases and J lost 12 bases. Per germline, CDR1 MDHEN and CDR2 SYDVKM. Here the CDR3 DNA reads TGTGCCAGCAGCTGGGGACAGGCCTTGACCCGGAAGCTGTTTTTT. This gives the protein CASSWGQALTRKLFF.

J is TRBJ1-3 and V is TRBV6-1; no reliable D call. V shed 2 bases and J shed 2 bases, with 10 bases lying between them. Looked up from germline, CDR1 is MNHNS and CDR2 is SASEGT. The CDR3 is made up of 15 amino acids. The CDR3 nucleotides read TGTGCCAGCAGTGAACAGCTACTACCTGGAAACACCATATATTTT. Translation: CASSEQLLPGNTIYF.

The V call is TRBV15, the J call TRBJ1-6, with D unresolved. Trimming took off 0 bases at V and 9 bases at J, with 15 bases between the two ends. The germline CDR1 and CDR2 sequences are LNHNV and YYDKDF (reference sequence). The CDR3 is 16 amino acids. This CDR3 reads CATSRDLGSAASPLHF. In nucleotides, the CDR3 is TGTGCCACCAGCAGAGATCTGGGGAGCGCGGCTTCACCCCTCCACTTT. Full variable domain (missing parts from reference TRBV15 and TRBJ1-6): DAMVIQNPRYQVTQFGKPVTLSCSQTLNHNVMYWYQQKSSQAPKLLFHYYDKDFNNEADTPDNFQSRRPNTSFCFLDIRSPGLGDTAMYLCATSRDLGSAASPLHFGNGTRLTVT.

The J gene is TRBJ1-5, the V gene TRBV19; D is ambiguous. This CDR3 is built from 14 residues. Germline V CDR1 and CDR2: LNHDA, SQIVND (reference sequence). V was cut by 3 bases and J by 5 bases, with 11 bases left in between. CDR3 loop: CASSIQRDYQPQHF. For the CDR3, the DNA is TGTGCCAGTAGTATTCAACGGGATTATCAGCCCCAGCATTTT.

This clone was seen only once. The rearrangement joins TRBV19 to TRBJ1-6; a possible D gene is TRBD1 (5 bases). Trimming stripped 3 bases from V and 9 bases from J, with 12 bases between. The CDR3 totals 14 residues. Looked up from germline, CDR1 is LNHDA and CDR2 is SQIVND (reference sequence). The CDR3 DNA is TGTGCCAGTAGTATTAGCCGGGACTTTTCACCCCTCCACTTT. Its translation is CASSISRDFSPLHF. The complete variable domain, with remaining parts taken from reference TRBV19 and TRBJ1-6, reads DGGITQSPKYLFRKEGQNVTLSCEQNLNHDAMYWYRQDPGQGLRLIYYSQIVNDFQKGDIAEGYSVSREKKESFPLTVTSAQKNPTAFYLCASSISRDFSPLHFGNGTRLTVT.

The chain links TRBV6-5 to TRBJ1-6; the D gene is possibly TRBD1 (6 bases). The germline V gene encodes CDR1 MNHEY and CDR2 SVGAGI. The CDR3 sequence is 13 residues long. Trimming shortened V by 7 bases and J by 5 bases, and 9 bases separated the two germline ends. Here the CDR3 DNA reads TGTGCCAGCAAAAGGACAGATAATTCACCCCTCCACTTT. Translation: CASKRTDNSPLHF.

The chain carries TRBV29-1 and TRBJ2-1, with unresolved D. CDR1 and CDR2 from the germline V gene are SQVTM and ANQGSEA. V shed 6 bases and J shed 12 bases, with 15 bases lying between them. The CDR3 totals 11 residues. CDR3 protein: CSVAARGLQFF. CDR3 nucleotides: TGCAGCGTAGCCGCCAGAGGTTTGCAGTTCTTC.

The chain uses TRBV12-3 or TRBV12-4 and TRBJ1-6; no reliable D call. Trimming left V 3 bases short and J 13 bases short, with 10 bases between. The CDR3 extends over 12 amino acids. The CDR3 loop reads CASSFSRMPLHF. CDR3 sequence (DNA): TGTGCCAGCAGTTTCTCGAGAATGCCCCTCCACTTT.

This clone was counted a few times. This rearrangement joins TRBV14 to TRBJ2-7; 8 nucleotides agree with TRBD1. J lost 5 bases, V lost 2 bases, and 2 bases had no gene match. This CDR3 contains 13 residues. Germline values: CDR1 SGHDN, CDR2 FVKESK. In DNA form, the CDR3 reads TGTGCCAGCAGCCAAACAGGGGGAAACGAGCAGTACTTC. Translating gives CASSQTGGNEQYF.

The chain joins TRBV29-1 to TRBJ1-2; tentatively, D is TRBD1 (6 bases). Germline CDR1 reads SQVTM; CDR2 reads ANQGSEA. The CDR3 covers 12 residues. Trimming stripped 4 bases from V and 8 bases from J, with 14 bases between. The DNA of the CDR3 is TGCAGCGTTGGGACAGAGCTCGAGGGCTACACCTTC. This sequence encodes CSVGTELEGYTF.

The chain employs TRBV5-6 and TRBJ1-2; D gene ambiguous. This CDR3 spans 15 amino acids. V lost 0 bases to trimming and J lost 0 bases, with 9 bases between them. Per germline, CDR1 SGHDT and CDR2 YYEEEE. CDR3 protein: CASSLVAAANYGYTF. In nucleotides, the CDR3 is TGTGCCAGCAGCTTGGTGGCGGCGGCTAACTATGGCTACACCTTC.

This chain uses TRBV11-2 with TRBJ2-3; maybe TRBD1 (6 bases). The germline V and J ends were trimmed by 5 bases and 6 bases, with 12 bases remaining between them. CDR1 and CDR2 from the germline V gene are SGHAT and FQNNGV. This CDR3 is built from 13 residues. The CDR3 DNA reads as TGTGCCAGCAGCAGACAGGACGGGGATACGCAGTATTTT. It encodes CASSRQDGDTQYF. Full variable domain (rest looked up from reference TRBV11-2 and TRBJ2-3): EAGVAQSPRYKIIEKRQSVAFWCNPISGHATLYWYQQILGQGPKLLIQFQNNGVVDDSQLPKDRFSAERLKGVDSTLKIQPAKLEDSAVYLCASSRQDGDTQYFGPGTRLTVL.

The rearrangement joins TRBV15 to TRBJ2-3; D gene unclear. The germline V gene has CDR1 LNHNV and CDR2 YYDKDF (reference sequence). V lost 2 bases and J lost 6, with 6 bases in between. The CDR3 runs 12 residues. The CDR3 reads CATSRKRDTQYF. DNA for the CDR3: TGTGCCACCAGCAGAAAGCGCGATACGCAGTATTTT.

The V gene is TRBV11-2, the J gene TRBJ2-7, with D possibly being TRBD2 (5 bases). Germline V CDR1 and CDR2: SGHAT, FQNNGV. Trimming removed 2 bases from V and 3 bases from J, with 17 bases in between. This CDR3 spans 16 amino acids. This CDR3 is CASSLQVSSFGYEQYF. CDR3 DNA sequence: TGTGCCAGCAGCTTACAAGTTTCTAGCTTTGGCTACGAGCAGTACTTC.

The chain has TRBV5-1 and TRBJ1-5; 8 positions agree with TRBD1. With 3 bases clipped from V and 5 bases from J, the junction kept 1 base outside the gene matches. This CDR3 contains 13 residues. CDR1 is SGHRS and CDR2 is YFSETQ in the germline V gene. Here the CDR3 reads CASSWGQDQPQHF. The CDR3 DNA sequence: TGCGCCAGCAGCTGGGGACAGGATCAGCCCCAGCATTTT. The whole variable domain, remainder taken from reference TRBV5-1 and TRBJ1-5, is KAGVTQTPRYLIKTRGQQVTLSCSPISGHRSVSWYQQTPGQGLQFLFEYFSETQRNKGNFPGRFSGRQFSNSRSEMNVSTLELGDSALYLCASSWGQDQPQHFGDGTRLSIL.

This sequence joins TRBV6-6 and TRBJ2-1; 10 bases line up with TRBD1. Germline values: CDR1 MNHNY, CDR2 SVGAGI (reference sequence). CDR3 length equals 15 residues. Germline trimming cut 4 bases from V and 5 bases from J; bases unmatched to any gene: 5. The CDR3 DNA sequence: TGTGCCAGCAGTTCACCCGGGACAGGGGACAATGAGCAGTTCTTC. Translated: CASSSPGTGDNEQFF.

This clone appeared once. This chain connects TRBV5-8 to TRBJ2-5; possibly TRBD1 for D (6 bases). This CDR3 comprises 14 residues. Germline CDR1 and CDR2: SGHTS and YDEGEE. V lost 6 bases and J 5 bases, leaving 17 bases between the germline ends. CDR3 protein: CASILRGGVETQYF. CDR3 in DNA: TGTGCCAGCATCCTGAGAGGGGGAGTGGAGACCCAGTACTTC.

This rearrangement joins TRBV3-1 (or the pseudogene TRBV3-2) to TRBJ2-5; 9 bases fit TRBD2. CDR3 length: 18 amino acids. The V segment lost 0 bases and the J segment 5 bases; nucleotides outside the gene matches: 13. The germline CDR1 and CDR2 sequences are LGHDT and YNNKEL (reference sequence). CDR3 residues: CASSQDRGVRGGLETQYF. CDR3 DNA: TGTGCCAGCAGCCAAGATAGAGGGGTGCGGGGGGGATTGGAGACCCAGTACTTC.

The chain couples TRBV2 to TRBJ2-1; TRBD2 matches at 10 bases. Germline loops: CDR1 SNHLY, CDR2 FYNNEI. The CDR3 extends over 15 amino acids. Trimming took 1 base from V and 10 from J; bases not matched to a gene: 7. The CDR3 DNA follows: TGTGCCAGCAGTGAAGAAATAGGACTAGCGGAGGAGCAGTTCTTC. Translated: CASSEEIGLAEEQFF.

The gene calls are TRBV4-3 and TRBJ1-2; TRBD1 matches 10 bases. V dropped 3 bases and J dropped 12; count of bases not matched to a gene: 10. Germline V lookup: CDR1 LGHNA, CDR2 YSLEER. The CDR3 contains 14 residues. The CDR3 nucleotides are TGCGCCAGCAGCCAGGATATTGGGACAGGGGTGAACACCTTC. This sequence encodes CASSQDIGTGVNTF.

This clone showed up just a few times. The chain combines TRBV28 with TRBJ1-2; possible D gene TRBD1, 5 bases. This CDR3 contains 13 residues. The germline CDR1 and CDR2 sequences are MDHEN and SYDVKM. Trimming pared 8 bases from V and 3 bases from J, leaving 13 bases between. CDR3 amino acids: CASLNRSYYGYTF. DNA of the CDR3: TGTGCCAGCCTAAACAGGTCCTACTATGGCTACACCTTC.